The rows below give T cell receptor beta chains drawn from one sample of a study of T cells in Graves' hyperthyroidism and ophthalmopathy. TCRdb redid the calling of the multiplex PCR reads with MiXCR, one entry per CDR3 protein. This table has hundreds of thousands of distinct CDR3 sequences, around a fifth appearing once. Sequencing was carried out using blood. These TCRs come from a woman aged 70-85 years with Graves' ophthalmopathy. The CDR3 runs from the conserved cysteine through the conserved F or W. Fields, in order: CDR3 DNA, CDR3 protein, J gene, V gene, clone size, D gene, CDR3 length. The D gene is left open where the match is weak. Size is omitted from some rows. Given values are once, few, many or a class for expanded clones.

TGTGCCAGCAGCCTTAGCGGCGGGAGCTCCTACAATGAGCAGATCTTC,CASSLSGGSSYNEQIF,TRBJ2-1,TRBV7-2,NA,TRBD2,16
TGTGCCAGTAGGACAGGGGAGAACACTGAAGCTTTCTTT,CASRTGENTEAFF,TRBJ1-1,TRBV2,many,TRBD1,13
TGTGCCAGCAGCCTCAGACTAGCGGGGGACACAGATACGCAGTATTTT,CASSLRLAGDTDTQYF,TRBJ2-3,TRBV11-3,many,TRBD2,16
TGTGCCAGCAGTTTCTTGGGCAGGGGGGAAGGCTACACCTTC,CASSFLGRGEGYTF,TRBJ1-2,TRBV12-3/TRBV12-4,many,TRBD1,14
TGTGCCACCATGGGGGAGGGAGGGCGACAAAATGAGCAGTTCTTC,CATMGEGGRQNEQFF,TRBJ2-1,TRBV12-3/TRBV12-4,few,TRBD2,15
TGTGCCAGCAGCTTAGTAAGCCCCCTTTACAATGAGCAGTTCTTC,CASSLVSPLYNEQFF,TRBJ2-1,TRBV7-2,many,NA,15
TGTGCCAGCAGCCCCGCGGGCAGGGGGGATCAGCCCCAGCATTTT,CASSPAGRGDQPQHF,TRBJ1-5,TRBV28,few,TRBD1,15
TGTGCCAGCAGCTCCGTCAGGGGCACTGAAGCTTTCTTT,CASSSVRGTEAFF,TRBJ1-1,TRBV12-3/TRBV12-4,many,NA,13
TGCAGCGCCCGACAGGGAGGTGGTTATGGCTACACCTTC,CSARQGGGYGYTF,TRBJ1-2,TRBV29-1,few,TRBD1,13
TGTGCCATCAGTTCATGGAATAGCAATCAGCCCCAGCATTTT,CAISSWNSNQPQHF,TRBJ1-5,TRBV10-3,few,NA,14
TGTGCCAGCAGCCAAGATGTGATGATGGGGGTAAAAAACACTGAAGCTTTCTTT,CASSQDVMMGVKNTEAFF,TRBJ1-1,TRBV3-1,few,NA,18
TGCGCCAGCAGGACACGGGTGTTGGAGACCCAGTACTTC,CASRTRVLETQYF,TRBJ2-5,TRBV10-2,NA,NA,13
TGTGCCACCAGTGCCGTTGGGCCGTCCGGCACAGATACGCAGTATTTT,CATSAVGPSGTDTQYF,TRBJ2-3,TRBV24-1,few,NA,16
TGTGCCTGGAGTGACGGAGGGACGGGAAAGACCCAGTACTTC,CAWSDGGTGKTQYF,TRBJ2-5,TRBV30,NA,NA,14
TGTGCCAGCAGCTTAGTGGGGAGGCCCCAGCATTTT,CASSLVGRPQHF,TRBJ1-5,TRBV7-2,many,NA,12
TGCAGCGGTGGACAGGTGGGAGGCGAGCAGTACTTC,CSGGQVGGEQYF,TRBJ2-7,TRBV29-1,few,NA,12
TGTGCCAGCAGCTCGAAGACTGGGATAGGTCGGGAGACCCAGTACTTC,CASSSKTGIGRETQYF,TRBJ2-5,TRBV7-2,many,NA,16
TGCAGTGCTAGATCAAGGGTTTACAATGAGCAGTTCTTC,CSARSRVYNEQFF,TRBJ2-1,TRBV20-1,NA,NA,13
TGTGCCAGCAGTCTCTCGGGGACTAGCGTCACCGGGGAGCTGTTTTTT,CASSLSGTSVTGELFF,TRBJ2-2,TRBV12-3/TRBV12-4,many,TRBD2,16
TGTGCCAGCAGACAGGGGAGGTCGGTCTATGGCTACACCTTC,CASRQGRSVYGYTF,TRBJ1-2,TRBV13,NA,TRBD1,14
TGTGCCAGCAGGGAAGACAGGGGCGGTCAGCCCCAGCATTTT,CASREDRGGQPQHF,TRBJ1-5,TRBV2,many,TRBD1,14
TGTGCCACAGGGACTAGCGGGAGGTATGGCAATGAGCAGTTCTTC,CATGTSGRYGNEQFF,TRBJ2-1,TRBV10-3,NA,TRBD2,15
TGTGCCAGCCACGGGGGACAACCGACCGGGGAGCTGTTTTTT,CASHGGQPTGELFF,TRBJ2-2,TRBV6-2/TRBV6-3,NA,NA,14
TGTGCCAGCAGTAAAACAACCGGGACTAGCGGGAGGGCCTCGCCAGATACGCAGTATTTT,CASSKTTGTSGRASPDTQYF,TRBJ2-3,TRBV7-2,NA,TRBD2,20
TGTGCCAGCAGGCCGGGACTAGCGGGAGGCGAGCAGTACTTC,CASRPGLAGGEQYF,TRBJ2-7,TRBV2,many,TRBD2,14
TGTGCCAGCAGCCGCCTCGGAGGGGGGTCCTACAATGAGCAGTTCTTC,CASSRLGGGSYNEQFF,TRBJ2-1,TRBV7-2,NA,NA,16
TGTGCCAGCAGCTTAAAGACAGTGCATTTAACGCGGGAAAAACTGTTTTTT,CASSLKTVHLTREKLFF,TRBJ1-4,TRBV7-2,NA,NA,17
TGCAGTGCCCAGATTCCAGACAGGGAGGGCTGGGATGAGCAGTTCTTC,CSAQIPDREGWDEQFF,TRBJ2-1,TRBV20-1,NA,NA,16
TGCGCCAGCAGCCCTGGCGGGGGCGCGGGCAGCTACAATGAGCAGTTCTTC,CASSPGGGAGSYNEQFF,TRBJ2-1,TRBV4-3,NA,NA,17
TGTGCCATCTCGCCAGGGGGAACTGGAAACACCATATATTTT,CAISPGGTGNTIYF,TRBJ1-3,TRBV10-3,many,TRBD1,14
TGTGCCAGCAAGGTGGGGGGCACCGGGGAGCTGTTTTTT,CASKVGGTGELFF,TRBJ2-2,TRBV28,NA,NA,13
TGTGCCAGCAGCTTACAGGACAGTACCCACGAGCAGTACTTC,CASSLQDSTHEQYF,TRBJ2-7,TRBV7-2,few,NA,14
TGTGCCAGCAGCCGAGGGGTGGGCAGTGGGACCCAGTACTTC,CASSRGVGSGTQYF,TRBJ2-5,TRBV7-2,once,NA,14
TGTGCCAGCTCACCTGGACAGGGGGTGCGAAATGGCTACACCTTC,CASSPGQGVRNGYTF,TRBJ1-2,TRBV18,NA,TRBD1,15
TGTGCCAGCAGTAAGACAGACGGGGACTATGGCTACACCTTC,CASSKTDGDYGYTF,TRBJ1-2,TRBV12-3/TRBV12-4,many,NA,14
TGTGCCAGCAGCTTAGATCCATACGAGCAGTACTTC,CASSLDPYEQYF,TRBJ2-7,TRBV11-2,many,NA,12
TGTGCCAGCAGCCCCTTCCAGGCGCCGGGTGAAGCTTTCTTT,CASSPFQAPGEAFF,TRBJ1-1,TRBV11-2,few,NA,14
TGTGCCAGCAGTCGGGGGGGTGACACTGAAGCTTTCTTT,CASSRGGDTEAFF,TRBJ1-1,TRBV2,many,NA,13
TGCAGTGCTAGAGATAGCGGGAGGTCGAATGAGCAGTTCTTC,CSARDSGRSNEQFF,TRBJ2-1,TRBV20-1,NA,TRBD2,14
TGTGCCAGCAGCGAGGGGTACTATGGCTACACCTTC,CASSEGYYGYTF,TRBJ1-2,TRBV6-1,many,NA,12